The T cell receptor beta chain described here comes from a study of CD8 T cells in Susac syndrome. Random-hexamer reverse transcription was applied to roughly 0.5 to 1 ug RNA. TCRdb reanalysed the immunoSEQ multiplex PCR reads using MiXCR and keeps one entry per CDR3 protein. The sample holds about 130,000 distinct CDR3 sequences; roughly 96% are singletons and the top ten take around 0.12%. The germline CDR1 and CDR2 sequences are SGHRS and YFSETQ. CDR3 length equals 14 residues. Trimming cost V 3 bases and J 3 bases, with 13 bases left between them. In this sample, this clonotype turned up a few times.

This chain joins TRBV5-1 and TRBJ2-7; D is unclear. The sequence was collected from a human donor in good health. Sequences were obtained from CD4+ T cells from PBMCs. CDR3 protein: CASSSTVANYEQYF. The CDR3 coding sequence is TGCGCCAGCAGCTCTACTGTTGCGAACTACGAGCAGTACTTC.